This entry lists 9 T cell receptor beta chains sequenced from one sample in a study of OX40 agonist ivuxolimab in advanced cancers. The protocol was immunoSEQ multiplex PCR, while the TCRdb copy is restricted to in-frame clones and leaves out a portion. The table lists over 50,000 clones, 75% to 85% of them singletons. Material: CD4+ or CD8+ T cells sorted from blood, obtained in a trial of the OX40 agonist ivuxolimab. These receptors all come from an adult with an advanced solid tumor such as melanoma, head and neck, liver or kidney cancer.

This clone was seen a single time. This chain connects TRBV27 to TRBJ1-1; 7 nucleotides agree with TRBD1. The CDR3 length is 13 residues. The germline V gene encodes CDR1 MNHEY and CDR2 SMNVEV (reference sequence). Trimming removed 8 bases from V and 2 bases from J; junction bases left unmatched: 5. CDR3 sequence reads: CASRRDRNTEAFF. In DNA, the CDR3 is TGTGCCAGCCGCCGGGACAGAAACACTGAAGCTTTCTTT.

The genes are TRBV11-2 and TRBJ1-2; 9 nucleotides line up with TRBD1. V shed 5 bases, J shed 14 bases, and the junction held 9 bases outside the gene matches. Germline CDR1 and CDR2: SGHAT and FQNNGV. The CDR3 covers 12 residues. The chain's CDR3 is CASSRTGERCTF. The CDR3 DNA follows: TGTGCCAGCAGCCGGACAGGGGAACGATGTACCTTC.

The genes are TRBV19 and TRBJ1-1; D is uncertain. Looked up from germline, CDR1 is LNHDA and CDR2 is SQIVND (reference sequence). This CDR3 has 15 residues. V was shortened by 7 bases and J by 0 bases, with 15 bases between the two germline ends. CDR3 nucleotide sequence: TGTGCCAGTACAGTTTCGGTGGCCTTGAACACTGAAGCTTTCTTT. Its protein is CASTVSVALNTEAFF.

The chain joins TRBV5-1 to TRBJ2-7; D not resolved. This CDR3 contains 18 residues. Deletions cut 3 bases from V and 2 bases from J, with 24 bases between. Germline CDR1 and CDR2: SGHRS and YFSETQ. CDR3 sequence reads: CASSSGPLPAQETYEQYF. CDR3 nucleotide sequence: TGCGCCAGCAGCTCCGGCCCCTTACCAGCACAAGAAACCTACGAGCAGTACTTC.

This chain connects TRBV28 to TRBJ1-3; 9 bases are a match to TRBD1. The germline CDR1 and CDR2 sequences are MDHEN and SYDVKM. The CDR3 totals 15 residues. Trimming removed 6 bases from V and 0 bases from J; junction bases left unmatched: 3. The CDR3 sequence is CASRPTGGSGNTIYF. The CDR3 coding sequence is TGTGCCAGCAGACCGACAGGGGGCTCTGGAAACACCATATATTTT.

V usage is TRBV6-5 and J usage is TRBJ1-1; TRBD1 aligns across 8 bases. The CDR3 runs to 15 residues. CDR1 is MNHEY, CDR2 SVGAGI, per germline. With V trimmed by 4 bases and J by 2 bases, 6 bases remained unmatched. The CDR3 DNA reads TGTGCCAGCAGTTCAGGACAGGGCTATAACACTGAAGCTTTCTTT. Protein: CASSSGQGYNTEAFF.

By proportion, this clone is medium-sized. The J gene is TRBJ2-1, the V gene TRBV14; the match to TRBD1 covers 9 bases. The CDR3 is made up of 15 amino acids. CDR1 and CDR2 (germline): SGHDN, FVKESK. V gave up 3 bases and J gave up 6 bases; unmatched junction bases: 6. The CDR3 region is CASSQTGQGFNEQFF. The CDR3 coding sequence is TGTGCCAGCAGCCAGACGGGACAGGGTTTCAATGAGCAGTTCTTC.

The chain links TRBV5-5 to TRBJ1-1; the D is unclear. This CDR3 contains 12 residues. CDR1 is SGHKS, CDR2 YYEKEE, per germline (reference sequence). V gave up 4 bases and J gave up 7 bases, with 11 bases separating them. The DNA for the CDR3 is TGTGCCAGCAGCCATGACCAAAGTGAAGCTTTCTTT. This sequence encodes CASSHDQSEAFF.

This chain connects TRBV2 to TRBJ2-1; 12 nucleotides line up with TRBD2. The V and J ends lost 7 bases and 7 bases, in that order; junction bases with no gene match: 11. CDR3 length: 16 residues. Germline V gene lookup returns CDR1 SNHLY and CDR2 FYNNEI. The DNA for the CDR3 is TGTGCCAGCATAGAGTCTAGCGGGAGGGGAGGGAATGAGCAGTTCTTC. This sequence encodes CASIESSGRGGNEQFF.